Presented here are 22 T cell receptor beta chains from one specimen sequenced in a study of T cells in Graves' hyperthyroidism and ophthalmopathy. Authors of the study amplified TCR beta CDR3 regions from RNA transcripts. Researchers ran a first-round RT-PCR on the TCR CDR3 using the HTBI primer set. From the multiplex PCR reads, TCRdb called clonotypes with MiXCR, one entry per CDR3 protein. The data show 600,000 to 650,000 distinct CDR3 sequences, with less than 25% seen just once and 34% held by the top ten. The source material was blood. The receptors were gathered from a man in his thirties or forties with Graves' ophthalmopathy.

The genes are TRBV10-2 and TRBJ1-1; 10 positions match TRBD1. The CDR3 is 18 amino acids. Germline CDR1 is WSHSY and CDR2 is SAAADI. V shed 8 bases, J shed 1 base, and the junction held 16 bases outside the gene matches. The CDR3 loop is CASVLTRPRQGANTEAFF. The CDR3 DNA reads as TGCGCCAGCGTGTTAACTAGGCCCCGACAGGGGGCGAACACTGAAGCTTTCTTT.

This clonotype was recorded at least ten times. This sequence joins TRBV28 and TRBJ2-3; no clear D gene. This CDR3 contains 14 residues. V was clipped by 5 bases and J by 0 bases, with 9 bases between them. The germline V gene has CDR1 MDHEN and CDR2 SYDVKM. The CDR3 spells CASSPQLSTDTQYF. The CDR3, as DNA: TGTGCCAGCAGTCCCCAGTTAAGCACAGATACGCAGTATTTT.

Only a few counts were recorded for this clonotype. The chain recombines TRBV6-5 with TRBJ2-3; 7 bases fit TRBD2. Germline assignment: CDR1 MNHEY and CDR2 SVGAGI. This CDR3 spans 16 amino acids. Losses at the gene ends were 0 bases for V and 0 bases for J; bases not matched to a gene: 3. The CDR3 is CASSYSSGGSTDTQYF. CDR3 sequence (DNA): TGTGCCAGCAGTTACTCGTCGGGGGGAAGCACAGATACGCAGTATTTT.

This clonotype was counted ten times or more. The chain carries TRBV11-2 and TRBJ2-1, with 9 bases lining up with TRBD1. The CDR3 has 16 residues. Germline values: CDR1 SGHAT, CDR2 FQNNGV. With V trimmed by 3 bases and J by 5 bases, 8 bases remained unmatched. The CDR3 DNA is TGTGCCAGCAGCTTGGGACAGGGATCTCGGCACAATGAGCAGTTCTTC. The encoded protein is CASSLGQGSRHNEQFF.

The gene calls are TRBV2 and TRBJ2-2, with 7 bases fitting TRBD2. The junction had 3 bases not matched to a gene; V was cut back by 4 bases and J by 1 base. The V gene's germline CDR1 is SNHLY and CDR2 FYNNEI. This CDR3 is 15 amino acids long. The CDR3 reads CASSAGRGNTGELFF. CDR3 coding DNA: TGTGCCAGCAGTGCGGGGAGGGGGAACACCGGGGAGCTGTTTTTT.

This clonotype has only a few counts. The V gene is TRBV29-1, the J gene TRBJ2-5; D gene unclear. Germline CDR1 and CDR2: SQVTM and ANQGSEA. This CDR3 spans 13 amino acids. V dropped 5 bases and J dropped 0 bases, with 10 bases sitting between them. As DNA, the CDR3 is TGCAGCGTTTCCCCACTGTACCAAGAGACCCAGTACTTC. This translates into CSVSPLYQETQYF. The full variable domain, in which reference TRBV29-1 and TRBJ2-5 provide the parts outside the CDR3, is SAVISQKPSRDICQRGTSLTIQCQVDSQVTMMFWYRQQPGQSLTLIATANQGSEATYESGFVIDKFPISRPNLTFSTLTVSNMSPEDSSIYLCSVSPLYQETQYFGPGTRLLVL.

This chain joins TRBV12-3 or TRBV12-4 and TRBJ2-7; possibly TRBD1 for D (6 bases). This CDR3 is built from 14 residues. V was shortened by 4 bases and J by 6 bases, with 16 bases between the two germline ends. CDR3 coding DNA: TGTGCCAGCAGTTCCGCGTGGCAGGGGAGCGAGCAGTACTTC. This translates into CASSSAWQGSEQYF.

The rearrangement uses TRBV9 and TRBJ2-4; D might be TRBD1 or TRBD2, each matching 5 bases. Germline assignment: CDR1 SGDLS and CDR2 YYNGEE. The V gene lost 2 bases and the J gene lost 5 bases, with 23 bases spanning the gap. The CDR3 length is 18 residues. The CDR3 nucleotides read TGTGCCAGCAGCGTGGGCGGAAAGGGGACGTTATCTGAAAACATTCAGTACTTC. It yields the protein CASSVGGKGTLSENIQYF.

This clonotype was recorded at least ten times. The chain recombines TRBV28 with TRBJ1-1, with TRBD1 as a possible D gene (5 bases). Germline loops: CDR1 MDHEN, CDR2 SYDVKM. Trimming shortened V by 4 bases and J by 6 bases, and 9 bases separated the two germline ends. The CDR3 covers 12 residues. In nucleotides, the CDR3 is TGTGCCAGCAGTTGGGGGACGCCTGAAGCTTTCTTT. Its protein is CASSWGTPEAFF.

This chain uses TRBV27 with TRBJ1-6; D unresolved. The CDR3 is 17 amino acids. Trimming took off 2 bases at V and 0 bases at J, with 11 bases between the two ends. Germline-derived CDR1 and CDR2 are MNHEY and SMNVEV (reference sequence). The CDR3 DNA reads as TGTGCCAGCAGTTTAATTGGAGGACTCTCCTATAATTCACCCCTCCACTTT. It is translated as CASSLIGGLSYNSPLHF.

The chain combines TRBV24-1 with TRBJ2-1; 10 positions agree with TRBD1. Germline CDR1 is KGHDR and CDR2 is SFDVKD. With V trimmed by 4 bases and J by 6 bases, 8 bases remained unmatched. The length of the CDR3 is 16 residues. This CDR3 reads CATSERGQGLGNEQFF. CDR3 coding DNA: TGTGCCACCAGTGAACGGGGACAGGGGTTGGGCAATGAGCAGTTCTTC.

The table lists this clonotype with many counts. The chain uses TRBV6-5 and TRBJ1-4, with unresolved D. The CDR3 sequence is 14 residues long. The V gene lost 0 bases and the J gene lost 0 bases, with 2 bases spanning the gap. Germline V gives CDR1 MNHEY, CDR2 SVGAGI. The CDR3 is CASSYSSTNEKLFF. CDR3 bases: TGTGCCAGCAGTTACTCCTCAACTAATGAAAAACTGTTTTTT.

The chain links TRBV28 to TRBJ2-5; D is possibly TRBD2 (5 bases). The V and J ends lost 2 bases and 4 bases respectively, with 17 bases between them. Germline V lookup: CDR1 MDHEN, CDR2 SYDVKM. The CDR3 is 16 amino acids. The CDR3 here is CASSLRLRVAGETQYF. In DNA, the CDR3 is TGTGCCAGCAGTTTAAGGTTACGTGTGGCGGGAGAGACCCAGTACTTC.

In this sample, this clonotype turned up many times. The rearrangement uses TRBV27 and TRBJ2-7, with no clear D. CDR1 is MNHEY and CDR2 is SMNVEV in the germline V gene (reference sequence). V shed 6 bases and J shed 0 bases, with 9 bases lying between them. The CDR3 extends over 13 amino acids. The CDR3 nucleotides read TGTGCCAGCAGGTACTCTCGCTCCTACGAGCAGTACTTC. Residues: CASRYSRSYEQYF.

The gene calls are TRBV5-6 and TRBJ2-1; TRBD2 matches at 9 bases. This CDR3 comprises 15 residues. Germline CDR1 and CDR2: SGHDT and YYEEEE. J gave up 4 bases and V 1 base, and 3 bases lay outside the gene matches. In DNA, the CDR3 is TGTGCCAGCAGCTTGACGGCGGGAGGGTACAATGAGCAGTTCTTC. Its translation: CASSLTAGGYNEQFF.

This clonotype was counted many times. The chain couples TRBV18 to TRBJ2-1; D might be TRBD2 (5 bases). The germline V gene encodes CDR1 KGHSH and CDR2 LQKENI. The V end lost 3 bases, the J end lost 3 bases, and 12 bases lay between the germline ends. The CDR3 loop spans 15 amino acids. This CDR3 reads CASSPSASGYNEQFF. The CDR3, as DNA: TGTGCCAGCTCACCGTCAGCCAGCGGCTACAATGAGCAGTTCTTC.

This clonotype was observed a handful of times. The chain carries TRBV12-3 or TRBV12-4 and TRBJ2-6; 8 bases line up with TRBD1. V was pared by 4 bases and J by 0 bases, with 5 bases of the junction left unmatched. The CDR3 totals 17 residues. The CDR3: CASSSGQVLSGANVLTF. The CDR3 DNA reads TGTGCCAGCAGTTCGGGACAGGTTCTCTCTGGGGCCAACGTCCTGACTTTC.

This clonotype was seen more than once but under ten times. The chain carries TRBV6-1 and TRBJ2-7; D ambiguous. CDR3 length equals 14 residues. V was cut by 4 bases and J by 0 bases, with 10 bases left in between. From germline, CDR1 is MNHNS and CDR2 SASEGT. CDR3 sequence: CASSGIALSYEQYF. The CDR3 DNA is TGTGCCAGCAGTGGTATTGCCCTCTCCTACGAGCAGTACTTC.

V and J are TRBV19 and TRBJ1-2; D is unclear. V dropped 2 bases and J dropped 2 bases, with 3 bases sitting between them. Germline V gives CDR1 LNHDA, CDR2 SQIVND (reference sequence). The CDR3 contains 12 residues. The CDR3, as DNA: TGTGCCAGTAGTATATCGAACTATGGCTACACCTTC. Residues: CASSISNYGYTF.

This clonotype has just one count. The V gene is TRBV20-1, the J gene TRBJ2-7; D not certain. The CDR3 extends over 13 amino acids. Trimming stripped 1 base from V and 3 bases from J, with 10 bases between. The germline V gene has CDR1 DFQATT and CDR2 SNEGSKA (reference sequence). As DNA, the CDR3 is TGCAGTGCTAGAGCTGGGGTCGGCTACGAGCAGTACTTC. This translates into CSARAGVGYEQYF.

In its sample, this clonotype was seen a few times. The chain combines TRBV13 with TRBJ2-4; 8 bases are shared with TRBD2. The J segment lost 0 bases and the V segment lost 3 bases, leaving 7 bases of the junction unmatched. Germline V lookup: CDR1 PRHDT, CDR2 FYEKMQ (reference sequence). There are 17 residues in the CDR3. Here the CDR3 DNA reads TGTGCCAGCAGCTTTCGGGGGCTAGCGGGAGCCAAAAACATTCAGTACTTC. Protein sequence: CASSFRGLAGAKNIQYF.

This clonotype was detected ten times or more. The chain is built from TRBV20-1 and TRBJ1-4; D gene uncertain. The length of the CDR3 is 15 residues. The V end was cut by 6 bases, the J end by 2 bases, with 16 bases between. The germline V gene encodes CDR1 DFQATT and CDR2 SNEGSKA (reference sequence). DNA for the CDR3: TGCAGTGCCGATCATGCGAAGACTACTAATGAAAAACTGTTTTTT. It translates to CSADHAKTTNEKLFF.